Detailed here is one T cell receptor beta chain. Seattle enrolled patients during active infection and tracked them longitudinally. This entry is derived from a study of blood T cell repertoires in COVID-19. The wider study: Acute-phase and convalescent COVID-19 samples originated in the United States, Italy and Spain.

Source study methods: Cell counts per sample came from amplifying reference gene primers. Sequencing was performed with immunoSEQ multiplex PCR; in TCRdb, only in-frame clones are kept and a portion is missing. That table furnishes V, J and clone size, whereas the DNA furnished D and trimming. This sample has 160,000 or so clones; about 86% occur once, and the top ten carry over 9%. This TCR was recovered from a woman in her 70s with COVID-19, enrolled during active disease. Sequencing input: peripheral blood.

DNA of the CDR3: TGTGCCAGCAGTCCCAGTACAGTTAATGAAAAACTGTTTTTT. Residues: CASSPSTVNEKLFF. The chain links TRBV28 to TRBJ1-4; no reliable D call. The CDR3 is 14 amino acids. Germline loops: CDR1 MDHEN, CDR2 SYDVKM. The V gene lost 5 bases and the J gene lost 4 bases, with 11 bases spanning the gap.